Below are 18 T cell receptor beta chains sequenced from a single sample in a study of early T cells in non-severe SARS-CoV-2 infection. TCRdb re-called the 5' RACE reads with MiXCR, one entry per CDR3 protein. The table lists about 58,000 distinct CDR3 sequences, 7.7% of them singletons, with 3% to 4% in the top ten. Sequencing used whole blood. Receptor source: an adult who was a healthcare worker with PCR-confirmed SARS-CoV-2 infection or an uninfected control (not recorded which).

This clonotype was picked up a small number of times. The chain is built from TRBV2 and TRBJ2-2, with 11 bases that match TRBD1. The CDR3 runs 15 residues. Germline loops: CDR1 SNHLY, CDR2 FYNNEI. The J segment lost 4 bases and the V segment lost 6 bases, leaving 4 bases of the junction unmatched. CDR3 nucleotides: TGTGCCAGCAGAAGGGACAGGGGGGGCACCGGGGAGCTGTTTTTT. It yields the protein CASRRDRGGTGELFF.

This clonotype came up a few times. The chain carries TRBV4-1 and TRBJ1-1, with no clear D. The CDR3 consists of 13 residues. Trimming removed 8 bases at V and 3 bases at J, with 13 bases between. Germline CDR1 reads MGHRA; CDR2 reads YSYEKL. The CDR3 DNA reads TGCGCCAGCCAAGACCCCGGGGACACTGAAGCTTTCTTT. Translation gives CASQDPGDTEAFF.

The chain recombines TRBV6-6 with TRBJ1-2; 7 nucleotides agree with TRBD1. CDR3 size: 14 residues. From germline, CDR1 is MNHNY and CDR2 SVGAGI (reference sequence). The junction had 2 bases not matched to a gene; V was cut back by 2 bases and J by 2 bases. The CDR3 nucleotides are TGTGCCAGCAGTTACCCACAGGGGAACTATGGCTACACCTTC. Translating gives CASSYPQGNYGYTF.

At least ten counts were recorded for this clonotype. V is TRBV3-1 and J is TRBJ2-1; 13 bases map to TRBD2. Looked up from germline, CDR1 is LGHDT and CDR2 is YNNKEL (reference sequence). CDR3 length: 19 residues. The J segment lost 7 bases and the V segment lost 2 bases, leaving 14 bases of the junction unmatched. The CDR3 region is CASSQPGLAGDFSGNEQFF. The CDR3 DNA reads TGTGCCAGCAGCCAACCCGGACTAGCGGGAGATTTCAGTGGGAATGAGCAGTTCTTC.

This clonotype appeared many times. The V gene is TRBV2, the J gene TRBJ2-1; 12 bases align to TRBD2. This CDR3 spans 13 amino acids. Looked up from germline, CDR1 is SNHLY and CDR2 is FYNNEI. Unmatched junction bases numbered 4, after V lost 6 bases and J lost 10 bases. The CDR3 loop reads CASRASGRAEQFF. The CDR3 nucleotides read TGTGCCAGCAGGGCTAGCGGGAGGGCGGAGCAGTTCTTC.

The CDR3 reads CASSAQDYQPQHF. Written as DNA, the CDR3 is TGTGCCAGCAGTGCACAGGACTATCAGCCCCAGCATTTT. The chain is built from TRBV6-1 and TRBJ1-5, with a possible D match to TRBD1 (5 bases). CDR1 is MNHNS, CDR2 SASEGT, per germline. Trimming shortened V by 4 bases and J by 5 bases, and 9 bases separated the two germline ends. The CDR3 loop spans 13 amino acids.

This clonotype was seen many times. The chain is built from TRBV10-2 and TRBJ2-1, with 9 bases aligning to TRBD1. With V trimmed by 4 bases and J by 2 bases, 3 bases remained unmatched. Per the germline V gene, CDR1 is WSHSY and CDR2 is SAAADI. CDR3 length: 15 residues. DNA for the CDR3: TGCGCCAGCAGTGTTAGACAGGGGGCCTACAATGAGCAGTTCTTC. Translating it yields CASSVRQGAYNEQFF.

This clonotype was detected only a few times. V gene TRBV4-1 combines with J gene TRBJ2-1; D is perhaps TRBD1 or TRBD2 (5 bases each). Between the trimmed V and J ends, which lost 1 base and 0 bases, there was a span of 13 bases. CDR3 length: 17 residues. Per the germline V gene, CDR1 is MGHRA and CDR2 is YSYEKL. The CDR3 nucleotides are TGCGCCAGCAGCCAAGGCCCCCCAGGGAGCTCCTACAATGAGCAGTTCTTC. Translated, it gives CASSQGPPGSSYNEQFF.

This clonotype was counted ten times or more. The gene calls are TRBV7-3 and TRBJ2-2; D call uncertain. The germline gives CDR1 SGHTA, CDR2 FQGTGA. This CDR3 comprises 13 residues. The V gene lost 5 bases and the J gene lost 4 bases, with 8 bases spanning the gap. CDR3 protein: CASSPYTTGELFF. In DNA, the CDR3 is TGTGCCAGCAGCCCCTATACCACCGGGGAGCTGTTTTTT.

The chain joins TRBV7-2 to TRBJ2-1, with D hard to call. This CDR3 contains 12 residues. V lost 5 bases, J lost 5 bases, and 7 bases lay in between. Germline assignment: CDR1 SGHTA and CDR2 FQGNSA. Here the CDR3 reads CASSTAHNEQFF. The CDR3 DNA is TGTGCCAGCAGCACCGCCCACAATGAGCAGTTCTTC.

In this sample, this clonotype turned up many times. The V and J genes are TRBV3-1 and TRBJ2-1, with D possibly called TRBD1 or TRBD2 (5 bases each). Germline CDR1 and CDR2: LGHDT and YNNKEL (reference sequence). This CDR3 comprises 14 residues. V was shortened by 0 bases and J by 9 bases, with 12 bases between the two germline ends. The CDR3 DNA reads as TGTGCCAGCAGCCAAGATACCAGGGACGGTGAGCAGTTCTTC. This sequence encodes CASSQDTRDGEQFF.

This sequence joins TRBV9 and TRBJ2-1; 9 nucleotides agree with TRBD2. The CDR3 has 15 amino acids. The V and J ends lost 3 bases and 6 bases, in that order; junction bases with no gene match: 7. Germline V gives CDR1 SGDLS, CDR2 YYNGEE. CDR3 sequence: CASSARGGPINEQFF. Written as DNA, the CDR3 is TGTGCCAGCAGCGCGCGGGGGGGACCTATCAATGAGCAGTTCTTC.

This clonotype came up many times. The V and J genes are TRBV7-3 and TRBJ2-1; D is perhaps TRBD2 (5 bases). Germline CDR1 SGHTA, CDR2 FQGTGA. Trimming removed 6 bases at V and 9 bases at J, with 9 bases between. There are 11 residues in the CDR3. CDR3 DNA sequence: TGTGCCAGCAGTTATGCGGGTGAGCAGTTCTTC. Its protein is CASSYAGEQFF.

The CDR3 DNA reads TGTGCCAGCAGTTGGGGGCCGTCAAACACTGAAGCTTTCTTT. Its protein product is CASSWGPSNTEAFF. The chain employs TRBV12-3 or TRBV12-4 and TRBJ1-1, with D maybe TRBD1 (6 bases). The CDR3 spans 14 residues. V was pared by 4 bases and J by 2 bases, with 11 bases between.

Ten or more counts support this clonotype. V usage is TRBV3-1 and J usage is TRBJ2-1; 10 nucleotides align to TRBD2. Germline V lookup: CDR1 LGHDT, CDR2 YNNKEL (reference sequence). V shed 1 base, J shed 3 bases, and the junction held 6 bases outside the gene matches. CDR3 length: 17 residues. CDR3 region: CASSQVGGTSDYNEQFF. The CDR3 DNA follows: TGTGCCAGCAGCCAAGTGGGGGGGACTAGCGACTACAATGAGCAGTTCTTC.

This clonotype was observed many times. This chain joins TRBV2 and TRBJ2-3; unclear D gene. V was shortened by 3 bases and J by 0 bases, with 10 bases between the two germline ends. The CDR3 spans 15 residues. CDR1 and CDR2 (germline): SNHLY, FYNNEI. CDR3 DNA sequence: TGTGCCAGCAGTGATCTTGGCGGAAGCACAGATACGCAGTATTTT. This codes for CASSDLGGSTDTQYF.

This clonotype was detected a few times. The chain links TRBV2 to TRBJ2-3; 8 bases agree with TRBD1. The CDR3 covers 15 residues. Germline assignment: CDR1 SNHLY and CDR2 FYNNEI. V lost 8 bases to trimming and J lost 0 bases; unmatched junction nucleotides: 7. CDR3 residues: CASEPDRVSTDTQYF. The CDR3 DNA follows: TGTGCCAGCGAGCCGGACAGGGTGAGCACAGATACGCAGTATTTT.

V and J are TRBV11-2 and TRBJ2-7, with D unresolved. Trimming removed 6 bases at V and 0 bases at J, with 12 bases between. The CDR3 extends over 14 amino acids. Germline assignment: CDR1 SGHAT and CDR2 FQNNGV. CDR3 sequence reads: CASRSGNSSYEQYF. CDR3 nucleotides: TGTGCCAGCAGGTCGGGCAATAGCTCCTACGAGCAGTACTTC. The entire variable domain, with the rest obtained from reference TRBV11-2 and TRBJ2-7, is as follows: EAGVAQSPRYKIIEKRQSVAFWCNPISGHATLYWYQQILGQGPKLLIQFQNNGVVDDSQLPKDRFSAERLKGVDSTLKIQPAKLEDSAVYLCASRSGNSSYEQYFGPGTRLTVT.